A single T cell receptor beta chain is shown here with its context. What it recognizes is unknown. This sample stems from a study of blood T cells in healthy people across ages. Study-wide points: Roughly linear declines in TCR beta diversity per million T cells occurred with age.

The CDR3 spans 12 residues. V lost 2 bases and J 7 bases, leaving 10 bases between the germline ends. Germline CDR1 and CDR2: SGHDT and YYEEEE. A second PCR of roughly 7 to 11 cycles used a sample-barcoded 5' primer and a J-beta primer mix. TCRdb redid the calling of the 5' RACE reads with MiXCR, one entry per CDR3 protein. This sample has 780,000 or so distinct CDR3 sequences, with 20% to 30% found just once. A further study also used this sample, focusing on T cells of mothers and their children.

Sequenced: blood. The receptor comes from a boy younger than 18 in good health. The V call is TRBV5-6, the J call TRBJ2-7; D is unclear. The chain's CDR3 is CASSLNFLEQYF. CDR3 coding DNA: TGTGCCAGCAGCTTAAACTTCCTGGAGCAGTACTTC.